This T cell receptor (beta chain) stems from a study of blood T cell repertoires in COVID-19. Across the whole study: The analysed material was cDNA or gDNA that came from T cells, B-cell-depleted T cells, or PBMCs.

Contact with a PCR-confirmed or clinician-diagnosed COVID-19 case occurred within 2 weeks of entry. The CDR3 length is 13 residues. V was cut by 1 base and J by 8 bases, with 11 bases left in between. This clone was counted between two and nine times. This table comes from immunoSEQ multiplex PCR, and its TCRdb copy is limited to in-frame clones, with some not included. This table has fewer than 250,000 clones, approximately 90% appearing once. The TCR originated in a man between 50 and 59 years old who had been exposed to COVID-19. The chain carries TRBV12-3 or TRBV12-4 and TRBJ1-2; tentative D call: TRBD1 (6 bases). The sequenced material came from PBMCs or T cells enriched from blood (not recorded which). The CDR3 DNA reads TGTGCCAGCAGTTTAGGACAGGCTGACGGCTACACCTTC. Amino acid sequence: CASSLGQADGYTF.